The rows below give T cell receptor beta chains drawn from one sample of a study of T cell responses to AZD1222 COVID-19 vaccine. Data came from immunoSEQ multiplex PCR; TCRdb stores just in-frame clones and leaves some out. This table has about 130,000 clones, 70% to 90% appearing once. The sample consisted of peripheral blood, taken on day 0 of AZD1222 vaccination. The receptors originated from an adult in good health. The CDR3 runs from the conserved cysteine through the conserved F or W. A D gene is named only where the DNA matches it firmly. Size tells how often a clone was seen (once, few, many) or the class of an expanded clone, and some rows leave it out.

D gene,V gene,clone size,J gene,CDR3 DNA,CDR3 protein
TRBD1,TRBV20-1,NA,TRBJ1-1,TGCAGTGCTCCGGACAGGGGGCTAGCTTTCTTT,CSAPDRGLAFF
NA,TRBV27,NA,TRBJ1-1,TGTGCCAGCAGTTTATTGGCAGTGGGGGGGAACACTGAAGCTTTCTTT,CASSLLAVGGNTEAFF
TRBD1,TRBV19,NA,TRBJ1-2,TGTGCCAGTCGAATGAACAGGGGGGATAACTATGGCTACACCTTC,CASRMNRGDNYGYTF
TRBD1,TRBV5-1,NA,TRBJ2-7,TGCGCCAGCAGCTTCCGGGACAGGGCCTACGAGCAGTACTTC,CASSFRDRAYEQYF
NA,TRBV10-3,once,TRBJ2-3,TGTGCCATCAGAGGTTCACTTGCCGCGGATACGCAGTATTTT,CAIRGSLAADTQYF
TRBD1,TRBV5-4,NA,TRBJ1-2,TGTGCCAGCAGCTCAGGACAGGGGTCCTCTAACTATGGCTACACCTTC,CASSSGQGSSNYGYTF
NA,TRBV7-2,NA,TRBJ1-6,TGTGCCAGCAGCTTGGGGGCCCGGTCACCCCTCCACTTT,CASSLGARSPLHF
NA,TRBV5-6,NA,TRBJ1-2,TGTGCCAGCAGTCGAACTACCTCTAACTATGGCTACACCTTC,CASSRTTSNYGYTF
NA,TRBV19,NA,TRBJ1-5,TGTGCCAGTAGTATACCGCCAGGGGAAGGTGATCAGCCCCAGCATTTT,CASSIPPGEGDQPQHF
NA,TRBV27,NA,TRBJ2-3,TGTGCCAGCAGTTTCAGGGTTCGGGGTGATACGCAGTATTTT,CASSFRVRGDTQYF
NA,TRBV5-4,few,TRBJ2-7,TGTGCCAGCAGCTTAAATGGGGCCTACGAGCAGTACTTC,CASSLNGAYEQYF
TRBD1,TRBV14,NA,TRBJ2-1,TGTGCCAGCAGCCAAGATGTTTGGGCACCGGGACAGCTCGACTACAATGAGCAGTTCTTC,CASSQDVWAPGQLDYNEQFF
NA,TRBV29-1,NA,TRBJ2-5,TGCAGCGTCCAAGATGGGGGCTCGGAGACCCAGTACTTC,CSVQDGGSETQYF
NA,TRBV9,NA,TRBJ1-2,TGTGCCAGCAGCGTAGCCAGCAGCCCCCGCTACACCTTC,CASSVASSPRYTF
NA,TRBV28,NA,TRBJ1-5,TGTGCCAGCAGTTTTTTGCTGGACCTTTTGCCCCAGCATTTT,CASSFLLDLLPQHF
NA,TRBV28,NA,TRBJ2-1,TGTGCCAGCAGTGCCCTCCCTCGTGGGGAGCAGTTCTTC,CASSALPRGEQFF
NA,TRBV5-1,NA,TRBJ1-4,TGCGCCAGCAGCTTGGACAGGGCCGCAACTAATGAAAAACTGTTTTTT,CASSLDRAATNEKLFF
TRBD1,TRBV10-1,NA,TRBJ1-4,TGCGCCAGCACCCTGGGGGTGGACAGGGGTCAAAAAAATGAAAAACTGTTTTTT,CASTLGVDRGQKNEKLFF
NA,TRBV6-5,NA,TRBJ1-1,TGTGCCAGCGGCAGACTCCGCGTTGGGAACACTGAAGCTTTCTTT,CASGRLRVGNTEAFF
NA,TRBV4-1,NA,TRBJ1-4,TGCGCCAGCAGCCCTATAGGAGAGTGGGAAAAACTGTTTTTT,CASSPIGEWEKLFF
NA,TRBV2,few,TRBJ1-1,TGTGCCAGCAGTTTCTATGAGACGAACACTGAAGCTTTCTTT,CASSFYETNTEAFF
TRBD1,TRBV18,NA,TRBJ1-1,TGTGCCAGCTCACTTCGACAGGGTGAGAACACTGAAGCTTTCTTT,CASSLRQGENTEAFF
TRBD1,TRBV6-6,few,TRBJ1-1,TGTGCCAGCACGATTGGACAGGGTGAAGCTTTCTTT,CASTIGQGEAFF
TRBD1,TRBV6-2/TRBV6-3,NA,TRBJ1-2,TGTGCCAGCAGCTCCCGACAGGGGGAAAACTATGGCTACACCTTC,CASSSRQGENYGYTF
NA,TRBV27,NA,TRBJ2-7,TGTGCCAGCAGCCCTGCGGCAGGCACCCAGTACTTC,CASSPAAGTQYF
TRBD1,TRBV28,NA,TRBJ1-5,TGTGCCAGCAGGGCGGGACAGGCGGGTCAGCCCCAGCATTTT,CASRAGQAGQPQHF
TRBD2,TRBV3-1/TRBV3-2,NA,TRBJ2-3,TGTGCCAGCAGCTCTCCGGGACTAGGCTCAGATACGCAGTATTTT,CASSSPGLGSDTQYF
TRBD1,TRBV29-1,NA,TRBJ1-1,TGCAGCGAGACGGGACAGTGGGACACTGAAGCTTTCTTT,CSETGQWDTEAFF
NA,TRBV7-9,NA,TRBJ1-1,TGTGCCAGCAGCCCCCCGGGGACTGAAGCTTTCTTT,CASSPPGTEAFF
NA,TRBV28,NA,TRBJ1-1,TGTGCCAGCAGTCCCAGGGCCATGAACACTGAAGCTTTCTTT,CASSPRAMNTEAFF
TRBD1,TRBV6-6,NA,TRBJ1-2,TGTGCCAGCAGTCCCCTGACAGGGAGTACCCCTAACTATGGCTACACCTTC,CASSPLTGSTPNYGYTF
TRBD1,TRBV18,NA,TRBJ1-3,TGTGCCAGCTCACTTCTTATGGACAGGAAGGGTCCTGACACCATATATTTT,CASSLLMDRKGPDTIYF
NA,TRBV27,NA,TRBJ1-3,TGTGCCAGCAGTTATACGGGAAACTCTGGAAACACCATATATTTT,CASSYTGNSGNTIYF
NA,TRBV3-1/TRBV3-2,NA,TRBJ1-4,TGTGCCAGCAGCCACGACAGAGCAGGAAAACTGTTTTTT,CASSHDRAGKLFF
NA,TRBV4-2,NA,TRBJ2-5,TGTGCCAGCAGCCAAGGCAACGGGCTAAAAGAGACCCAGTACTTC,CASSQGNGLKETQYF
NA,TRBV15,NA,TRBJ2-5,TGTGCCACCAGCAGAGACCAGGAGGAGACCCAGTACTTC,CATSRDQEETQYF
TRBD2,TRBV11-2,NA,TRBJ2-2,TGTGCCAGCAGCGCTAGCGGGGGGGCCGGCGGGGAGCTGTTTTTT,CASSASGGAGGELFF
NA,TRBV3-1/TRBV3-2,once,TRBJ2-7,TGTGCCAGCAGCCAAGGACTTGGCGGGGAGCAGTACTTC,CASSQGLGGEQYF
NA,TRBV16,NA,TRBJ1-5,TGTGCCAGCAGCCAATTTAAGGGGGGGCAGCCCCAGCATTTT,CASSQFKGGQPQHF
NA,TRBV25-1,NA,TRBJ2-3,TGTGCCAGCAGCAACCAGAGGGCCACAGATACGCAGTATTTT,CASSNQRATDTQYF
TRBD1,TRBV5-1,NA,TRBJ2-1,TGCGCCAGCAGCTTGGAGACAGGGGGATACAATGAGCAGTTCTTC,CASSLETGGYNEQFF
TRBD2,TRBV11-1,NA,TRBJ2-1,TGTGCCAGCAGTGAAGGGACTAGCGGGAGTTATGAGCAGTTCTTC,CASSEGTSGSYEQFF
TRBD1,TRBV12-5,once,TRBJ1-5,TGTGCTAGTGCCCTGGGACAGGGGCAAGAGCCCCAGCATTTT,CASALGQGQEPQHF
TRBD1,TRBV5-1,once,TRBJ1-3,TGCGCCAGCAGTTTGAGTTCTCAGGGGGCAGTTGGAAACACCATATATTTT,CASSLSSQGAVGNTIYF
NA,TRBV28,NA,TRBJ1-5,TGTGCCAGCAGTATTACAGGGACAAGCAATCAGCCCCAGCATTTT,CASSITGTSNQPQHF
NA,TRBV29-1,NA,TRBJ2-1,TGCAGCGTTGAGGGTCAGCTTGCCTACAATGAGCAGTTCTTC,CSVEGQLAYNEQFF
NA,TRBV5-5,NA,TRBJ1-1,TGTGCCAGCAGCCCGCGGACAGAGTCTGAAGCTTTCTTT,CASSPRTESEAFF
TRBD1,TRBV2,NA,TRBJ2-7,TGTGCCAGCAGTGCCCTCCGGGACAGGGCCTACGAGCAGTACTTC,CASSALRDRAYEQYF
NA,TRBV2,once,TRBJ2-7,TGTGCCAGTCGACAGAGCTCCTACGAGCAGTACTTC,CASRQSSYEQYF
NA,TRBV5-1,once,TRBJ1-2,TGCGCCAGCAGCCCTCAGGCAGGGGACTATGGCTACACCTTC,CASSPQAGDYGYTF
NA,TRBV5-1,NA,TRBJ1-5,TGCGCCAGCAGCTTGGGACTCCCAACGAACAATCAGCCCCAGCATTTT,CASSLGLPTNNQPQHF
TRBD1,TRBV3-1/TRBV3-2,NA,TRBJ1-1,TGTGCCAGCAGCCACACAACAGGGGACCCTGAAGCTTTCTTT,CASSHTTGDPEAFF
NA,TRBV27,NA,TRBJ1-5,TGTGCCAGCAGGTTCGGGGGGGGCAATCAGCCCCAGCATTTT,CASRFGGGNQPQHF
TRBD1,TRBV11-3,few,TRBJ2-1,TGTGCCAGCAGCTCCCGGACAGGGGGAGATGAGCAGTTCTTC,CASSSRTGGDEQFF
TRBD2,TRBV18,NA,TRBJ2-1,TGTGCCAGCTCACCAGGAGCGGGACGGTACAATGAGCAGTTCTTC,CASSPGAGRYNEQFF
NA,TRBV28,NA,TRBJ1-2,TGTGCCAGCAGTCTCACGGCAGGGGTCTTTGGCTACACCTTC,CASSLTAGVFGYTF
NA,TRBV30,NA,TRBJ1-2,TGTGCCGGGGGCTATGGCTACACCTTC,CAGGYGYTF
NA,TRBV28,NA,TRBJ1-2,TGTGCCAGCAGTCCCCGGATAGGAGATCCTTATGGCTACACCTTC,CASSPRIGDPYGYTF